This record concerns one TCR beta chain sequence. Its specificity is not known. Sequencing used immunoSEQ multiplex PCR; TCRdb keeps in-frame clones, though not all of them. The table shows approximately 150,000 clones, with almost 95% occurring only once. The CDR3 length is 17 residues. CDR1 is MGHRA and CDR2 is YSYEKL in the germline V gene. V lost 1 base to trimming and J lost 3 bases; unmatched junction nucleotides: 10. Second doses that came at about 4 or about 12 weeks were put together. The data derive from a study of T cell responses to AZD1222 COVID-19 vaccine. General study points: The peak T cell response came first, and repertoires were sampled only after it.

Here the sequenced sample was peripheral blood, taken 28 days after the second AZD1222 dose. V is TRBV4-1 and J is TRBJ2-7, with TRBD2 matching over 9 bases. The clonotype originates from an adult who received the AZD1222 COVID-19 vaccine. CDR3 in amino acids: CASSQVIQGLALYEQYF. The CDR3 nucleotides read TGCGCCAGCAGCCAAGTAATCCAGGGACTAGCCCTCTACGAGCAGTACTTC.